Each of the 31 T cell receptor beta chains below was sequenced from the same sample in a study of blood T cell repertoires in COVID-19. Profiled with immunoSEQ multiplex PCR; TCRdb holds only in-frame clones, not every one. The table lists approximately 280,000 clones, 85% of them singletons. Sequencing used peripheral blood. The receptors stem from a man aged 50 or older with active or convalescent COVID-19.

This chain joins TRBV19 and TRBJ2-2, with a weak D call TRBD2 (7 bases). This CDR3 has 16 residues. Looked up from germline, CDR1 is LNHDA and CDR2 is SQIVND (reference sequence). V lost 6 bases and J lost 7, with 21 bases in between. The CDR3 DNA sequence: TGTGCCAGTAGCCAATTTCGGGGGGCGATGGGCGGGGAGCTGTTTTTT. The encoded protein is CASSQFRGAMGGELFF.

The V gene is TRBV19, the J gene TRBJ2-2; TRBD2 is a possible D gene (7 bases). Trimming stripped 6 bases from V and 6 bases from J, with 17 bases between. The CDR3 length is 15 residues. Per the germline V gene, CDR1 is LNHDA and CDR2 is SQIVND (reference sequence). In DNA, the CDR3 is TGTGCCAGTAGCTTCCGCCAGGGGAGGGCCGGGGAGCTGTTTTTT. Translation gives CASSFRQGRAGELFF.

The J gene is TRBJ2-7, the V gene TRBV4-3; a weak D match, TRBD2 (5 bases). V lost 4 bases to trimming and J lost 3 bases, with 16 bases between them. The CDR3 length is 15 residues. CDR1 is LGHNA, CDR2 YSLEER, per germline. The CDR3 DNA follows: TGCGCCAGCAGCCGAAATATGGACCGGGACTACGAGCAGTACTTC. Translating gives CASSRNMDRDYEQYF.

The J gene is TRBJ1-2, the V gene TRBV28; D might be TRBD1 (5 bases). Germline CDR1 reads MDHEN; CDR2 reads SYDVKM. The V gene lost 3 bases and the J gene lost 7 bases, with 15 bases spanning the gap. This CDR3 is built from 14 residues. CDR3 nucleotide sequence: TGTGCCAGCAGTTTGGGGCTCGCCCAGGGTGGCTACACCTTC. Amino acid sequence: CASSLGLAQGGYTF.

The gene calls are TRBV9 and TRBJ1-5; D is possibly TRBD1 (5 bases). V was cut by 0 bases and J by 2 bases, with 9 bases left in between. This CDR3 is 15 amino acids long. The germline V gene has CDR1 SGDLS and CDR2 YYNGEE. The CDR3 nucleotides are TGTGCCAGCAGCGTAGGGGGAGGGGGCAATCAGCCCCAGCATTTT. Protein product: CASSVGGGGNQPQHF.

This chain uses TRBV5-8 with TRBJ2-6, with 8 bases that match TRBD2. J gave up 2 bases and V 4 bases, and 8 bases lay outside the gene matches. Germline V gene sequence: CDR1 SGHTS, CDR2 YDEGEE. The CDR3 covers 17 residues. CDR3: CASSAGLAPAGANVLTF. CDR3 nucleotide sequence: TGTGCCAGCAGCGCCGGACTAGCCCCGGCTGGGGCCAACGTCCTGACTTTC.

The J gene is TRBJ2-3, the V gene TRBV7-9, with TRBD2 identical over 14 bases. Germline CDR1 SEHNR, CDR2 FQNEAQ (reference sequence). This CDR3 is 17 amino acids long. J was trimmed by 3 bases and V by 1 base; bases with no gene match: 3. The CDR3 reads CASSLGGLAGVTDTQYF. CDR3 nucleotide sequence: TGTGCCAGCAGCTTAGGGGGACTAGCGGGAGTGACAGATACGCAGTATTTT.

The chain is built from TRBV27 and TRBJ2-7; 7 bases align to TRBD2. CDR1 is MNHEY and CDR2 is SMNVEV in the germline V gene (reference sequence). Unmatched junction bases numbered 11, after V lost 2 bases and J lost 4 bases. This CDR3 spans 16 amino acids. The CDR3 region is CASSLGAGTIGYEQYF. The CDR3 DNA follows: TGTGCCAGCAGTTTAGGGGCCGGGACTATTGGTTACGAGCAGTACTTC.

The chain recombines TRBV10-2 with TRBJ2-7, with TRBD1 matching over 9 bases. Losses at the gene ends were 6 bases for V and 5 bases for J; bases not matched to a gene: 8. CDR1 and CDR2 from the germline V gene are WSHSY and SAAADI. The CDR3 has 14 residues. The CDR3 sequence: CASRGGDRVDEQYF. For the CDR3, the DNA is TGCGCCAGCAGGGGGGGGGACAGGGTCGACGAGCAGTACTTC.

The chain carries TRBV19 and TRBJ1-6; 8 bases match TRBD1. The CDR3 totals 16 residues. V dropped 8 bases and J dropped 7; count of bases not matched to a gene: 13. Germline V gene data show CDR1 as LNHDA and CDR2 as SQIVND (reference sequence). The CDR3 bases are TGTGCCAGTTCTAGATCGGGAACAGGGGGGAATTCACCCCTCCACTTT. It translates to CASSRSGTGGNSPLHF.

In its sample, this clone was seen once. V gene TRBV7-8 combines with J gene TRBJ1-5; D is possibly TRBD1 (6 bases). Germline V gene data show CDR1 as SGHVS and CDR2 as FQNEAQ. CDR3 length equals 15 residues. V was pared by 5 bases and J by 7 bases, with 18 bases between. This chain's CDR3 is CASSRSTGSWQPQHF. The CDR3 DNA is TGTGCCAGCAGCAGATCGACAGGATCTTGGCAGCCCCAGCATTTT.

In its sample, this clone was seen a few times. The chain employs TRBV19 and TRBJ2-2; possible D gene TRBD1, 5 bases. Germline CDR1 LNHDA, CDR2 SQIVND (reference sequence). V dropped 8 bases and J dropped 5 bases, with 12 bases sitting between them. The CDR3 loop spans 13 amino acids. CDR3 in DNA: TGTGCCAGTGGAAGGGGAAGGACCGGGGAGCTGTTTTTT. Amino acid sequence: CASGRGRTGELFF.

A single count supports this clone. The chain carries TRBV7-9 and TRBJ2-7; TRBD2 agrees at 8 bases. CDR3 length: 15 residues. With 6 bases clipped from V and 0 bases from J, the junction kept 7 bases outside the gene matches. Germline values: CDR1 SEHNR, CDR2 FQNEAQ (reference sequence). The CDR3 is CASRPRSGGSYEQYF. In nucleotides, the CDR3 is TGTGCCAGCAGGCCCCGCAGCGGGGGCTCCTACGAGCAGTACTTC.

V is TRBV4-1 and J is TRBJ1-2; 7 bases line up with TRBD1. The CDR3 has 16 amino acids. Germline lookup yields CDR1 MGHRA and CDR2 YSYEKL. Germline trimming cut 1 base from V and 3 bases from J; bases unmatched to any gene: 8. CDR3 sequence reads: CASSQVFVDRDYGYTF. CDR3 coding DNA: TGCGCCAGCAGCCAAGTCTTCGTAGACAGGGACTATGGCTACACCTTC.

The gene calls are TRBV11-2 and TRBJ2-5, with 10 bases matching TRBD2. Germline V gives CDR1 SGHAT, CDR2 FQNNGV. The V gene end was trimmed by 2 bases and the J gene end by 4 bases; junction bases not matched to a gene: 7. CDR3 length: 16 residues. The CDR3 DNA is TGTGCCAGCAGCTTACAGCGGGAGGGCCTCGGAGAGACCCAGTACTTC. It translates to CASSLQREGLGETQYF.

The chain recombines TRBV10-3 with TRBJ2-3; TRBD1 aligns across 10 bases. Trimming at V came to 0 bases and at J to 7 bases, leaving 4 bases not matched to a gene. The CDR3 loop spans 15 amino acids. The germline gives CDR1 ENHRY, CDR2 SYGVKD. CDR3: CAISESDRGRNTQYF. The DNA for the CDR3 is TGTGCCATCAGTGAGTCCGACAGGGGGCGAAATACGCAGTATTTT.

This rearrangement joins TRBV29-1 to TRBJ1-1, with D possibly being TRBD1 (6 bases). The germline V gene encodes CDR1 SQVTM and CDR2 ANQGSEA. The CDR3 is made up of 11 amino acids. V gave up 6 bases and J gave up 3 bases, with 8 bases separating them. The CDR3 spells CSVYRDTEAFF. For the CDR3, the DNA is TGCAGCGTGTACAGGGACACTGAAGCTTTCTTT.

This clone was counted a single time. CDR3 protein: CASSQGAGGLETQYF. The CDR3 region has the DNA TGCGCCAGCAGCCAAGGAGCGGGAGGGCTAGAGACCCAGTACTTC. The chain combines TRBV5-1 with TRBJ2-5; 10 nucleotides line up with TRBD2. The CDR3 covers 15 residues. Trimming took 4 bases from V and 4 from J; bases not matched to a gene: 7. Germline CDR1 SGHRS, CDR2 YFSETQ.

The CDR3 is CASSPRVILNTEAFF. CDR3 sequence (DNA): TGTGCCAGCAGCCCCCGAGTAATCTTGAACACTGAAGCTTTCTTT. This chain links TRBV3-1 (or the pseudogene TRBV3-2) with TRBJ1-1; D gene ambiguous. Trimming took off 4 bases at V and 0 bases at J, with 12 bases between the two ends. The CDR3 contains 15 residues. Germline V gene lookup returns CDR1 LGHDT and CDR2 YNNKEL (reference sequence).

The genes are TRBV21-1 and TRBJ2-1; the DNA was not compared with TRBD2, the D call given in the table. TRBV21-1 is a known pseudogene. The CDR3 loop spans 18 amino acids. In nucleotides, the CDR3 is TGTGCCAGCAGCAAAGCTCTAGCGGGAGGGTGGACCTACAATGAGCAGTTCTTC. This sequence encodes CASSKALAGGWTYNEQFF.

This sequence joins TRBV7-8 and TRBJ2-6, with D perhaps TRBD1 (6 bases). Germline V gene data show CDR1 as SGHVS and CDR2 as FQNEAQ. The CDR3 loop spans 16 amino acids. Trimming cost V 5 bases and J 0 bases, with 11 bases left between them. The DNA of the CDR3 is TGTGCCAGCAGCCCGGGACACAGCTCTGGGGCCAACGTCCTGACTTTC. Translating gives CASSPGHSSGANVLTF.

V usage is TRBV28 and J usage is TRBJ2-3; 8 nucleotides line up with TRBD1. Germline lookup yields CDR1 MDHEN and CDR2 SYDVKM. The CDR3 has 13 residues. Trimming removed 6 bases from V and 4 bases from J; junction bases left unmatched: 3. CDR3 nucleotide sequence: TGTGCCAGCAGCTGGACAGGGCCAGATACGCAGTATTTT. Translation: CASSWTGPDTQYF.

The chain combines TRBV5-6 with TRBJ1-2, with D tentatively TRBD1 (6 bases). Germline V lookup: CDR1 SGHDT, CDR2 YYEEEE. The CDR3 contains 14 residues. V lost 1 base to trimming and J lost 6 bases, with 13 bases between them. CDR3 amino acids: CASSLNGGADGYTF. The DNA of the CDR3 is TGTGCCAGCAGCTTGAATGGGGGGGCGGATGGCTACACCTTC.

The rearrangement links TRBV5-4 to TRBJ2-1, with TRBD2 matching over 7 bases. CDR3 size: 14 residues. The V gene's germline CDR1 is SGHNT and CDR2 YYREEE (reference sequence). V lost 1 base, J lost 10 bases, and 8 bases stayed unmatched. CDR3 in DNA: TGTGCCAGCAGCTTGATGGTGGGAGGGGAAGAGCAGTTCTTC. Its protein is CASSLMVGGEEQFF.

In DNA, the CDR3 is TGCGCCAGCAGAGAGGGAGACAATCAGCCCCAGCATTTT. It encodes CASREGDNQPQHF. The chain joins TRBV5-1 to TRBJ1-5; D is uncertain. The CDR3 runs to 13 residues. The germline V and J ends were trimmed by 5 bases and 3 bases, with 9 bases remaining between them. The germline V gene encodes CDR1 SGHRS and CDR2 YFSETQ.

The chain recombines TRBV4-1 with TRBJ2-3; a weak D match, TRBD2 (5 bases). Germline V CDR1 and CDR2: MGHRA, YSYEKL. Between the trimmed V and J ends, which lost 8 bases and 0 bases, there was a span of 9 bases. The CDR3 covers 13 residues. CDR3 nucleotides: TGCGCCAGCTCGGGCGGGAGCACAGATACGCAGTATTTT. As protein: CASSGGSTDTQYF.

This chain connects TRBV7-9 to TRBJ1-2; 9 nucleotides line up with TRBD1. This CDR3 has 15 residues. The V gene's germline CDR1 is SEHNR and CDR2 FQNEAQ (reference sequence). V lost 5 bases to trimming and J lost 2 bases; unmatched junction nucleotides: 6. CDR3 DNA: TGTGCCAGCAGCCCCCGGACAGGGGTGAACTATGGCTACACCTTC. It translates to CASSPRTGVNYGYTF.

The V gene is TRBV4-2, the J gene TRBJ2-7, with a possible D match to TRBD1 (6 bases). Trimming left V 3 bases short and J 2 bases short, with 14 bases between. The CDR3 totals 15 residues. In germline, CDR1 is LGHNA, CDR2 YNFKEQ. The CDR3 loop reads CASSQTRDIPYEQYF. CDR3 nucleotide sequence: TGTGCCAGCAGCCAGACCCGGGACATCCCCTACGAGCAGTACTTC.

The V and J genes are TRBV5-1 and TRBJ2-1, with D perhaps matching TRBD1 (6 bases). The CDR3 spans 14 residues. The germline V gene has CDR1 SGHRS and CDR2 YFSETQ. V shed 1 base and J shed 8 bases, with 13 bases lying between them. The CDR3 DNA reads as TGCGCCAGCAGCTTGAGGCCAGGGGAAGATGAGCAGTTCTTC. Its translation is CASSLRPGEDEQFF.

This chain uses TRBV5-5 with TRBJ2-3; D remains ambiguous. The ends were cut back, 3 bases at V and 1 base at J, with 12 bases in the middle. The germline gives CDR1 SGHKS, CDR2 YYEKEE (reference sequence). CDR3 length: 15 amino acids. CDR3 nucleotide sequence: TGTGCCAGCAGCTCCCGGAGAGAAGGCACAGATACGCAGTATTTT. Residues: CASSSRREGTDTQYF.

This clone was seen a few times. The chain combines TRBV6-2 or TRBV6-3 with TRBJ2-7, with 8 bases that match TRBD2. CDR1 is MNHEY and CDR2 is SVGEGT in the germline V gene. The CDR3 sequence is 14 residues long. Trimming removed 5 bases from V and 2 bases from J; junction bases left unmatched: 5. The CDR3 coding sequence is TGTGCCAGCAGTACAGGACTAGCCCCCTACGAGCAGTACTTC. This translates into CASSTGLAPYEQYF.